The clone carrying this TCR beta chain was found once. This CDR3 contains 14 residues. The junction had 6 bases not matched to a gene; V was cut back by 10 bases and J by 0 bases. The germline gives CDR1 MNHNY, CDR2 SVGAGI (reference sequence). The sample is drawn from a study of blood T cell repertoires in COVID-19. Looking at the study overall: Samples taken during acute and convalescent COVID-19 were collected in the United States, Italy and Spain. PBMCs, B-cell-depleted T cells, or T cells were the source of the cDNA or gDNA that made up the material.

Methods used by the authors: Scientists estimated how many nucleated cells there were by amplifying reference gene primers. Profiling relied on immunoSEQ multiplex PCR, and the TCRdb table lists in-frame clones only, not all of them. Clone size and V and J calls were adopted from that table, with D and trimming inferred from the DNA. Here the sample spans 60,000 to 85,000 clones, around nine tenths being singletons. Sample: peripheral blood. This rearrangement joins TRBV6-6 to TRBJ2-1; 7 bases are shared with TRBD1. This TCR was sampled from a human donor in a cohort sampled during active COVID-19. The CDR3 sequence: CANKDRSSYNEQFF. In DNA form, the CDR3 reads TGTGCCAACAAGGACAGGAGCTCCTACAATGAGCAGTTCTTC.